Sequencing of this T cell receptor (beta chain) was carried out in a study of T cells in Graves' hyperthyroidism and ophthalmopathy. Trimming took 4 bases from V and 0 from J; bases not matched to a gene: 2. The CDR3 has 14 residues. Looked up from germline, CDR1 is SGHRS and CDR2 is YFSETQ. This clonotype was seen at least ten times. The target antigen is unknown. Lactation, pregnancy, other autoimmune disease or uncontrolled infection excluded patients. The TCR beta CDR3 regions underwent amplification using RNA transcripts as the source. HTBI primers were used for first-round RT-PCR of the TCR CDR3. Using its own MiXCR run on the multiplex PCR reads, TCRdb lists one record per CDR3 protein. The table has some 180,000 distinct CDR3 sequences, approximately 15% seen once; the top ten hold about 29%. Study observations and caveats: Most thyroid clonotypes expanded above 0.001 were also detected in blood.

The chain joins TRBV5-1 to TRBJ1-1; TRBD1 matches at 8 bases. Sequenced sample: blood. This TCR was sampled from a woman in her 50s with Graves' hyperthyroidism. The CDR3 reads CASSGGQVNTEAFF. The CDR3 DNA follows: TGCGCCAGCAGCGGGGGACAGGTGAACACTGAAGCTTTCTTT.